The clone carrying this T cell receptor (beta chain) was found many times. Antigen specificity is unknown. Germline V gives CDR1 MNHNS, CDR2 SASEGT. The CDR3 has 11 amino acids. With V trimmed by 6 bases and J by 16 bases, 6 bases remained unmatched. Time point given: newly diagnosed GD, antithyroid drugs for less than 3 months. There was RNA extracted from PBMCs, and the TCR library was made from it. The sample belongs to a study of regulatory T cells in long-lasting Graves disease. The study, taken as a whole, reports: Since the sample size was small, accuracy may have been reduced.

Construction of TCR beta libraries relied on iRepertoire HTBI primers and on Arm-PCR targeting CDR3 regions. From the multiplex PCR reads, TCRdb called clonotypes with MiXCR, one entry per CDR3 protein. This repertoire shows around 450,000 distinct CDR3 sequences, just under 15% found once; its top ten account for around 17%. The same specimen was also included in a second study, on T cells in Graves' hyperthyroidism and ophthalmopathy. That study adds: Carried out on the TCR CDR3, a first-round RT-PCR used the HTBI primer set.

The sample consisted of peripheral blood mononuclear cells (PBMCs), taken at new diagnosis, from a patient treated with antithyroid drugs. The chain recombines TRBV6-1 with TRBJ2-4; TRBD2 matches at 10 bases. This TCR was sampled from a woman aged 30 to 39 with Graves disease. This CDR3 is CASRGLAIVYF. Here the CDR3 DNA reads TGTGCCAGCAGGGGACTAGCGATAGTATACTTC.